This is a list of T cell receptor beta chains from one sample in a study of graft-versus-host responses after intestinal transplantation. The table came from immunoSEQ multiplex PCR; TCRdb's copy has only in-frame clones and leaves some out. Altogether roughly 14,000 clones are present, about 74% being singletons, with the ten largest covering approximately 3.7%. The sample in question was ileum tissue, obtained 14 days after transplant. Receptor source: a human patient who received an intestinal transplant, so some T cells may come from the graft donor. Each CDR3 is given with its conserved first and last residue. The D gene is left open where the match is weak. Part of the rows lack a size; the others show once, few, many or a class for expanded clones.

TRBV28	TRBD1	-	TRBJ2-7	TGTGCCAGCAGTTTAAAGGCGTGGGACAGGCCTTACGAGCAGTACTTC	CASSLKAWDRPYEQYF
TRBV2	-	-	TRBJ2-1	TGTGCCAGCAGCGGGGGCCGGATGACCTACAATGAGCAGTTCTTC	CASSGGRMTYNEQFF
TRBV5-4	-	-	TRBJ1-1	TGTGCCAGCAGCCAGGTGGGAACGGCTGAAGCTTTCTTT	CASSQVGTAEAFF
TRBV11-2	TRBD2	-	TRBJ2-7	TGTGCCAGCAGCTGGGAGCGGGGCCAAGCCTACGAGCAGTACTTC	CASSWERGQAYEQYF
TRBV2	TRBD1	-	TRBJ2-1	TGTGCCAGCAGTGGGACAGGGGGATCCTACAATGAGCAGTTCTTC	CASSGTGGSYNEQFF
TRBV4-2	TRBD2	-	TRBJ2-4	TGTGCCAGCAGCCAAGTAGAGCTAGCGGACCAGCCATACATTCAGTACTTC	CASSQVELADQPYIQYF
TRBV7-3	-	medium-sized	TRBJ1-1	TGTGCCAGCAGCTTAATGCAGTACACTGAAGCTTTCTTT	CASSLMQYTEAFF
TRBV20-1	-	once	TRBJ2-5	TGCAGTGCGTTCGGGGGGGACAGGGCCCACTTC	CSAFGGDRAHF
TRBV5-6	-	-	TRBJ1-1	TGTGCCAGCACCTGGGGTGGGTCTAACACTGAAGCTTTCTTT	CASTWGGSNTEAFF
TRBV5-4	-	-	TRBJ2-2	TGTGCCAGCAGCGTCCCCAGTGGGACCGGGGAGCTGTTTTTT	CASSVPSGTGELFF
TRBV11-2	TRBD1	-	TRBJ2-5	TGTGCCAGCAGCTTAGGACAGGGACAAGAGACCCAGTACTTC	CASSLGQGQETQYF
TRBV13	TRBD2	-	TRBJ2-2	TGTGCCAGCAGCTCGAGCCCGGGGGGCGGGGAGCTGTTTTTT	CASSSSPGGGELFF
TRBV6-5	TRBD2	-	TRBJ2-2	TGTGCCAGCAGTTACCCTAACGCGGGAGGGCCCGGGGAGCTGTTTTTT	CASSYPNAGGPGELFF
TRBV4-2	-	-	TRBJ2-7	TGTGCCAGCAGCCAAGCTGCGACGGCCTACGAGCAGTACTTC	CASSQAATAYEQYF
TRBV5-1	TRBD2	-	TRBJ2-7	TGCGCCAGCAGCTTGGAGGTGGCGGGGGGAACCTACGAGCAGTACTTC	CASSLEVAGGTYEQYF
TRBV2	-	-	TRBJ2-7	TGTGCCAGCAGGCGGACTGCCGGCTACGAGCAGTACTTC	CASRRTAGYEQYF